The 3 T cell receptor beta chains in this list originate from one sample, sequenced in a study of cytomegalovirus exposure and HLA in healthy donors. With 60 Vbeta and 13 Jbeta primers, the PCR was carried out. The repertoire was sequenced with immunoSEQ multiplex PCR; TCRdb's copy has only in-frame clones and lacks some. The repertoire includes 150,000 to 200,000 clones, about 77% of them detected once, and about 3% sits in the top ten. Input material: PBMCs. The source is a female donor in good health and CMV-seronegative.

The chain joins TRBV28 to TRBJ2-3; 7 bases are a match to TRBD2. V was clipped by 3 bases and J by 0 bases; unmatched bases: 18. Germline CDR1 and CDR2: MDHEN and SYDVKM. The CDR3 spans 20 residues. The CDR3 here is CASSFPLGGSGRSSTDTQYF. The CDR3 region has the DNA TGTGCCAGCAGTTTCCCCCTAGGCGGGAGTGGACGTTCTAGCACAGATACGCAGTATTTT.

This rearrangement joins TRBV5-1 to TRBJ1-4; D is perhaps TRBD1 (5 bases). Germline CDR1 SGHRS, CDR2 YFSETQ. Trimming pared 0 bases from V and 0 bases from J, leaving 6 bases between. The CDR3 length is 15 residues. Written as DNA, the CDR3 is TGCGCCAGCAGCTTGGCAGGGACAACTAATGAAAAACTGTTTTTT. This translates into CASSLAGTTNEKLFF.

This chain connects TRBV11-2 to TRBJ2-5, with 13 bases fitting TRBD2. CDR1 is SGHAT, CDR2 FQNNGV, per germline. The V and J ends lost 3 bases and 11 bases, in that order; junction bases with no gene match: 3. This CDR3 has 13 residues. CDR3 sequence (DNA): TGTGCCAGCAGCTTCGGACTAGCGGGAGAGCAGTACTTC. Its translation is CASSFGLAGEQYF.